This entry lists 16 T cell receptor beta chains sequenced from one sample in a study of shared clonotypes between healthy human individuals. Measured with immunoSEQ multiplex PCR; TCRdb has only the in-frame clones, and not every one. The data contain about 480,000 clones, roughly 85% of them singletons. Sequenced input: PBMCs. These receptors were collected from a woman aged 40 to 49 in good health. Some clones in this sample may be carry-over from other donors' samples.

The chain carries TRBV2 and TRBJ2-7; D may correspond to TRBD1 or TRBD2 (5 bases each). Per germline, CDR1 SNHLY and CDR2 FYNNEI. Trimming took 10 bases from V and 2 from J, leaving 12 bases between them. The CDR3 is 12 amino acids. CDR3 residues: CATRDAAYEQYF. For the CDR3, the DNA is TGTGCCACCCGGGACGCAGCCTACGAGCAGTACTTC.

This clone has more than one count but fewer than ten. The chain has TRBV6-1 and TRBJ1-2, with D perhaps matching TRBD1 (6 bases). The germline V gene encodes CDR1 MNHNS and CDR2 SASEGT. This CDR3 contains 12 residues. The V and J ends lost 10 bases and 3 bases respectively, with 12 bases between them. The CDR3 protein is CAITQGDYGYTF. The CDR3 DNA reads TGTGCCATTACACAGGGAGACTATGGCTACACCTTC.

About this clone itself: At one boundary the junction diverges from the germline segment, which might be a read error. This chain uses TRBV11-1 with TRBJ2-7, with 10 bases aligning to TRBD2. CDR3 length: 14 amino acids. Germline CDR1 SGHAT, CDR2 FQDESV (reference sequence). CDR3 nucleotide sequence: TGTGCCAGCAGCCTAGCGGGAGATTCCTACGAGCAGTACTTC. It is translated as CASSLAGDSYEQYF. Together with reference TRBV11-1 and TRBJ2-7, the CDR3 gives the full variable domain: EAEVAQSPRYKITEKSQAVAFWCDPISGHATLYWYRQILGQGPELLVQFQDESVVDDSQLPKDRFSAERLKGVDSTLKIQPAELGDSAMYLCASSLAGDSYEQYFGPGTRLTVT.

This chain connects TRBV21-1 to TRBJ1-5; whether TRBD1, the table's D call, matches the DNA was not checked. TRBV21-1 is labeled a pseudogene. This CDR3 contains 16 residues. Here the CDR3 DNA reads TGTGCCAGCACGGGACAGGGGACTGATGGCAATCAGCCCCAGCATTTT. Amino acid sequence: CASTGQGTDGNQPQHF.

This sequence joins TRBV2 and TRBJ2-5; possibly TRBD1 for D (6 bases). The J call may not be correct, given that the DNA end is closer to TRBJ2-7. Germline CDR1 is SNHLY and CDR2 is FYNNEI. The CDR3 sequence is 16 residues long. The CDR3 DNA reads as TGTGCCAGCAGCTTGGGGGCTATCCCGAGCTCCTACGAGCAGTACTTC. Translation gives CASSLGAIPSSYEQYF.

The CDR3 sequence is CASSRGQGPGELFF. The CDR3 bases are TGTGCCAGTAGTAGGGGACAGGGGCCCGGGGAGCTGTTTTTT. The chain links TRBV19 to TRBJ2-2; 10 bases are shared with TRBD1. Per the germline V gene, CDR1 is LNHDA and CDR2 is SQIVND (reference sequence). The V gene end was trimmed by 4 bases and the J gene end by 6 bases; junction bases not matched to a gene: 2. The CDR3 spans 14 residues.

The chain employs TRBV7-8 and TRBJ2-7, with 9 bases fitting TRBD1. V lost 0 bases and J lost 5; bases outside the gene matches: 2. The CDR3 contains 14 residues. CDR1 is SGHVS, CDR2 FQNEAQ, per germline. The CDR3 bases are TGTGCCAGCAGCTTAGCCGGGACAGGGCACGAGCAGTACTTC. As protein: CASSLAGTGHEQYF.

The gene calls are TRBV28 and TRBJ2-1, with 10 bases fitting TRBD2. Germline loops: CDR1 MDHEN, CDR2 SYDVKM. The CDR3 sequence is 15 residues long. Trimming removed 2 bases from V and 5 bases from J; junction bases left unmatched: 3. In DNA form, the CDR3 reads TGTGCCAGCAGTTTAGCTCTAGCGGGAGACAATGAGCAGTTCTTC. Its protein product is CASSLALAGDNEQFF.

This clone appeared a few times. The genes are TRBV6-6 and TRBJ1-1, with D tentatively TRBD1 (5 bases). This CDR3 spans 15 amino acids. From germline, CDR1 is MNHNY and CDR2 SVGAGI (reference sequence). The V end lost 0 bases, the J end lost 3 bases, and 11 bases lay between the germline ends. In nucleotides, the CDR3 is TGTGCCAGCAGTTACTCCGGCAGGGCCTACACTGAAGCTTTCTTT. Translation: CASSYSGRAYTEAFF.

The gene calls are TRBV15 and TRBJ2-7; 10 bases map to TRBD2. There are 17 residues in the CDR3. Trimming removed 1 base from V and 0 bases from J; junction bases left unmatched: 6. Germline V gene lookup returns CDR1 LNHNV and CDR2 YYDKDF (reference sequence). CDR3: CATSRGVAGGISYEQYF. The CDR3 bases are TGTGCCACCAGCAGAGGGGTAGCGGGAGGCATCTCCTACGAGCAGTACTTC.

The chain combines TRBV11-2 with TRBJ2-7; 10 bases agree with TRBD2. There are 15 residues in the CDR3. V shed 1 base and J 2 bases; nucleotides not matched to a gene: 2. Germline CDR1 is SGHAT and CDR2 is FQNNGV. The CDR3 nucleotides read TGTGCCAGCAGCTTAGCCCTAGCGGGAGCCTACGAGCAGTACTTC. Translated, it gives CASSLALAGAYEQYF.

This chain links TRBV6-1 with TRBJ2-7; D not certain. The CDR3 has 13 amino acids. Germline CDR1 and CDR2: MNHNS and SASEGT. Trimming pared 2 bases from V and 3 bases from J, leaving 8 bases between. CDR3 coding DNA: TGTGCCAGCAGTGAAATGACCTACTACGAGCAGTACTTC. Protein sequence: CASSEMTYYEQYF.

This clone showed up just a few times. This chain links TRBV7-2 with TRBJ2-5; possible D gene TRBD2, 7 bases. This CDR3 region has 14 residues. V lost 5 bases and J lost 3, with 13 bases in between. Germline V gives CDR1 SGHTA, CDR2 FQGNSA. The CDR3 DNA reads as TGTGCCAGCAGCGAGGGGGGGGCAGAAGAGACCCAGTACTTC. Residues: CASSEGGAEETQYF. Supplemented by reference TRBV7-2 and TRBJ2-5, the full variable domain reads GAGVSQSPSNKVTEKGKDVELRCDPISGHTALYWYRQSLGQGLEFLIYFQGNSAPDKSGLPSDRFSAERTGGSVSTLTIQRTQQEDSAVYLCASSEGGAEETQYFGPGTRLLVL.

The V gene is TRBV27, the J gene TRBJ2-7; perhaps D is TRBD1 or TRBD2 (5 bases each). Germline V gives CDR1 MNHEY, CDR2 SMNVEV (reference sequence). The CDR3 has 16 residues. Trimming stripped 5 bases from V and 2 bases from J, with 19 bases between. The CDR3, as DNA: TGTGCCAGCAGTCCAACAACAACGGGGCGAGCCTACGAGCAGTACTTC. Encoded protein: CASSPTTTGRAYEQYF.

The chain employs TRBV18 and TRBJ2-7, with TRBD1 as a possible D gene (6 bases). The V end lost 3 bases, the J end lost 7 bases, and 22 bases lay between the germline ends. CDR1 is KGHSH, CDR2 LQKENI, per germline. The length of the CDR3 is 16 residues. DNA of the CDR3: TGTGCCAGCTCACCTTACTTAGAGGGGGTGACTCGGGAGCAGTACTTC. It translates to CASSPYLEGVTREQYF.

The J gene is TRBJ2-7, the V gene TRBV18, with 8 bases aligning to TRBD2. Germline V lookup: CDR1 KGHSH, CDR2 LQKENI. Germline trimming cut 6 bases from V and 1 base from J; bases unmatched to any gene: 11. The CDR3 contains 16 residues. The CDR3 spells CASSQTLAATSYEQYF. Written as DNA, the CDR3 is TGTGCCAGCTCCCAAACACTAGCGGCTACGTCCTACGAGCAGTACTTC.